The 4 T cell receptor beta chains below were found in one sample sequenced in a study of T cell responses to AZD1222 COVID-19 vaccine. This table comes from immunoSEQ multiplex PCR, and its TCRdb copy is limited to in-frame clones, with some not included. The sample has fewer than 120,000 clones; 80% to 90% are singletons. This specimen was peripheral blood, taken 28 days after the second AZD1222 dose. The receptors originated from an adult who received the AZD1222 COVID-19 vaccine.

The CDR3: CASSSGTSTYSNQPQHF. Here the CDR3 DNA reads TGTGCCAGCAGCTCCGGGACAAGTACTTATAGCAATCAGCCCCAGCATTTT. The genes are TRBV5-8 and TRBJ1-5; perhaps TRBD1 as D (6 bases). The ends were cut back, 3 bases at V and 0 bases at J, with 16 bases in the middle. Per germline, CDR1 SGHTS and CDR2 YDEGEE. The CDR3 extends over 17 amino acids.

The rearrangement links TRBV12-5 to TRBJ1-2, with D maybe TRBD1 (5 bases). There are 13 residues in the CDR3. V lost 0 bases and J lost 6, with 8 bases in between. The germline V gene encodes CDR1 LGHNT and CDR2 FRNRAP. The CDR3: CASGLVRGHGYTF. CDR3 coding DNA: TGTGCTAGTGGTTTGGTAAGGGGCCATGGCTACACCTTC.

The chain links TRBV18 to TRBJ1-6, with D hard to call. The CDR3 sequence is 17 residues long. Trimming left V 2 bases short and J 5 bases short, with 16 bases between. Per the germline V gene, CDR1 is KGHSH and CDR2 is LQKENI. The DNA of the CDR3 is TGTGCCAGCTCACCATTGGCTCTGGACGCCAATAATTCACCCCTCCACTTT. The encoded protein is CASSPLALDANNSPLHF.

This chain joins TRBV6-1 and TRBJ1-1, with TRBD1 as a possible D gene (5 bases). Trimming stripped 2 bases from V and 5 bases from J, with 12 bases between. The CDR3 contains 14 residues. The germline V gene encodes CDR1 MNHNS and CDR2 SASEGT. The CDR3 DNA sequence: TGTGCCAGCAGTGAACGGGGGTATGGGACTGAAGCTTTCTTT. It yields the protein CASSERGYGTEAFF.